A single sample gave rise to the 15 T cell receptor beta chains below, sequenced in a study of T cell repertoires in cytomegalovirus infection. TCRdb itself ran the reads through MiXCR, one entry per CDR3 protein. The table records 80,000 to 95,000 distinct CDR3 sequences, approximately 30% of them present only once. The antigens for these receptors are not known. The sample consisted of CD8+ T cells from cultured PBMCs, taken from culture after CMV antigen stimulation. These receptors were taken from a human donor in good health (CMV status not recorded). Some clones in this sample may be carry-over from other donors' samples.

The chain recombines TRBV7-6 with TRBJ1-1, with D perhaps TRBD1 (5 bases). Germline assignment: CDR1 SGHVS and CDR2 FNYEAQ. V was clipped by 8 bases and J by 1 base, with 11 bases between them. The CDR3 totals 13 residues. The CDR3 region is CASGTGPNTEAFF. The CDR3 DNA reads TGTGCCAGCGGGACGGGACCGAACACTGAAGCTTTCTTT.

This chain uses TRBV12-3 or TRBV12-4 with TRBJ1-5; TRBD1 is a possible D gene (6 bases). The ends were cut back, 1 base at V and 6 bases at J, with 13 bases in the middle. The CDR3 totals 15 residues. The CDR3 region is CASSLGGAWSQPQHF. CDR3 DNA sequence: TGTGCCAGCAGTTTAGGGGGGGCTTGGAGTCAGCCCCAGCATTTT.

V is TRBV5-1 and J is TRBJ2-7; 8 positions agree with TRBD1. The CDR3 runs to 15 residues. From germline, CDR1 is SGHRS and CDR2 YFSETQ. The V segment lost 4 bases and the J segment 3 bases; nucleotides outside the gene matches: 9. The CDR3, as DNA: TGCGCCAGCAGCGTAGCCCGGGACAGGTTCTACGAGCAGTACTTC. Translation: CASSVARDRFYEQYF.

V and J are TRBV7-9 and TRBJ1-1; D not resolved. CDR1 SEHNR and CDR2 FQNEAQ come from the germline V gene (reference sequence). The CDR3 contains 14 residues. V lost 2 bases and J 2 bases, leaving 9 bases between the germline ends. CDR3 amino acids: CASSLYRGNTEAFF. The DNA for the CDR3 is TGTGCCAGCAGCTTATATCGGGGTAACACTGAAGCTTTCTTT.

The sample holds many counts of this clonotype. This sequence joins TRBV20-1 and TRBJ2-1, with TRBD2 identical over 9 bases. The CDR3 sequence is 15 residues long. The V gene's germline CDR1 is DFQATT and CDR2 SNEGSKA (reference sequence). V shed 5 bases, J shed 3 bases, and the junction held 8 bases outside the gene matches. The CDR3: CSAGGASGDYNEQFF. DNA of the CDR3: TGCAGTGCTGGAGGGGCTAGCGGGGACTACAATGAGCAGTTCTTC.

The genes are TRBV6-5 and TRBJ1-1; no clear D. The CDR3 is made up of 16 amino acids. Germline CDR1 and CDR2: MNHEY and SVGAGI. Deletions cut 6 bases from V and 0 bases from J, with 17 bases between. The CDR3 DNA reads as TGTGCCAGCAGCTCCGGAACGGTGACCATGAACACTGAAGCTTTCTTT. It encodes CASSSGTVTMNTEAFF.

This clonotype came up many times. The chain has TRBV7-2 and TRBJ2-2; D is possibly TRBD2 (6 bases). The CDR3 has 13 amino acids. CDR1 is SGHTA and CDR2 is FQGNSA in the germline V gene. The germline V and J ends were trimmed by 8 bases and 6 bases, with 13 bases remaining between them. CDR3 in amino acids: CASGYSGSGELFF. CDR3 bases: TGTGCCAGCGGATACAGCGGGTCCGGGGAGCTGTTTTTT.

At least ten counts were recorded for this clonotype. The chain employs TRBV28 and TRBJ2-7, with a tentative D call TRBD2 (5 bases). The CDR3 totals 12 residues. Trimming stripped 3 bases from V and 6 bases from J, with 9 bases between. Germline V gives CDR1 MDHEN, CDR2 SYDVKM. CDR3 in amino acids: CASSLVAGEQYF. The CDR3 DNA sequence: TGTGCCAGCAGTTTGGTCGCGGGCGAGCAGTACTTC.

There are a few counts of this clonotype. V gene TRBV7-6 combines with J gene TRBJ2-7, with TRBD1 identical over 8 bases. V was pared by 4 bases and J by 1 base, with 6 bases of the junction left unmatched. This CDR3 contains 15 residues. In germline, CDR1 is SGHVS, CDR2 FNYEAQ. CDR3 sequence (DNA): TGTGCCAGCAGCTCCGACGGGACAGGTTCCTACGAGCAGTACTTC. This sequence encodes CASSSDGTGSYEQYF.

The rearrangement joins TRBV28 to TRBJ2-7; 8 bases are shared with TRBD1. The trim removed 6 bases at V and 3 bases at J, leaving 7 bases unmatched. This CDR3 contains 14 residues. In germline, CDR1 is MDHEN, CDR2 SYDVKM. The chain's CDR3 is CASSSRTGFYEQYF. The CDR3 DNA follows: TGTGCCAGCAGCTCTCGGACAGGGTTCTACGAGCAGTACTTC.

The chain uses TRBV2 and TRBJ2-3; D not resolved. CDR3 length equals 11 residues. Trimming took 7 bases from V and 1 from J, leaving 3 bases between them. Germline V CDR1 and CDR2: SNHLY, FYNNEI. This chain's CDR3 is CASTRTDTQYF. In DNA, the CDR3 is TGTGCCAGCACGCGCACAGATACGCAGTATTTT.

This chain uses TRBV7-9 with TRBJ2-5; TRBD1 aligns across 7 bases. Germline V CDR1 and CDR2: SEHNR, FQNEAQ (reference sequence). The CDR3 runs to 15 residues. Unmatched junction bases numbered 7, after V lost 1 base and J lost 5 bases. In DNA form, the CDR3 reads TGTGCCAGCAGCTTAGAGACAGGGAGTGGGGAGACCCAGTACTTC. This gives the protein CASSLETGSGETQYF.

Within the sample, this clonotype is medium-sized. V and J are TRBV7-9 and TRBJ2-3; 10 nucleotides line up with TRBD2. The CDR3 runs 15 residues. Germline loops: CDR1 SEHNR, CDR2 FQNEAQ (reference sequence). Trimming at V came to 1 base and at J to 7 bases, leaving 5 bases not matched to a gene. In nucleotides, the CDR3 is TGTGCCAGCAGCTTAGAAACTAGCGGGGTAAATACGCAGTATTTT. Its protein product is CASSLETSGVNTQYF.

This clonotype was recorded many times. The V call is TRBV7-6, the J call TRBJ2-5, with 10 positions matching TRBD2. Germline V CDR1 and CDR2: SGHVS, FNYEAQ. The CDR3 spans 15 residues. V lost 4 bases to trimming and J lost 3 bases; unmatched junction nucleotides: 5. CDR3 DNA: TGTGCCAGCAGCTCTGAAGGACTAGCGGAAGAGACCCAGTACTTC. Protein: CASSSEGLAEETQYF.

This clonotype was detected only a few times. The V gene is TRBV4-1, the J gene TRBJ1-5, with a weak D call TRBD1 (6 bases). The CDR3 runs to 16 residues. V dropped 4 bases and J dropped 2 bases, with 15 bases sitting between them. CDR1 and CDR2 from the germline V gene are MGHRA and YSYEKL. CDR3 protein: CASSPLGGRGNQPQHF. The CDR3 DNA sequence: TGCGCCAGCAGCCCGCTAGGGGGGCGAGGCAATCAGCCCCAGCATTTT.